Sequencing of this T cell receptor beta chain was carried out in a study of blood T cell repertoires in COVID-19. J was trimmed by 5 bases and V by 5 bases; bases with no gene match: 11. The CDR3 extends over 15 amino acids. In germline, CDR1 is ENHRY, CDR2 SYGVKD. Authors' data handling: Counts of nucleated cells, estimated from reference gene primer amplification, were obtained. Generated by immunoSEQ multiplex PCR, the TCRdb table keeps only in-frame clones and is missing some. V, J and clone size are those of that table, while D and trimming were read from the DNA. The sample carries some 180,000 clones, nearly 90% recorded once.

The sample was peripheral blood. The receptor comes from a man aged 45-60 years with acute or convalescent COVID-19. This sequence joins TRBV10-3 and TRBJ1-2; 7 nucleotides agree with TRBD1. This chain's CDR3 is CAISTTGDQVYGYTF. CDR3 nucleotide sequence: TGTGCCATCAGTACAACAGGGGATCAGGTTTATGGCTACACCTTC.